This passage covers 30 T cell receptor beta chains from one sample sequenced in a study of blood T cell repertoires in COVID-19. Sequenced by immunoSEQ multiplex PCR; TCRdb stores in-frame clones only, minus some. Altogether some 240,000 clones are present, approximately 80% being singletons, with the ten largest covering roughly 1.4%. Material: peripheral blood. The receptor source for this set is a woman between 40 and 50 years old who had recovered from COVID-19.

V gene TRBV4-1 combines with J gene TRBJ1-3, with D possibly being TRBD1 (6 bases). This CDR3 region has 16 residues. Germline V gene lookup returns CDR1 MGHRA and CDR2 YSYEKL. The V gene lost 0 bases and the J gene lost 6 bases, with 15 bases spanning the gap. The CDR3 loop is CASSQELLQGSNTIYF. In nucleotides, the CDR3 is TGCGCCAGCAGCCAAGAATTACTACAGGGTTCAAACACCATATATTTT.

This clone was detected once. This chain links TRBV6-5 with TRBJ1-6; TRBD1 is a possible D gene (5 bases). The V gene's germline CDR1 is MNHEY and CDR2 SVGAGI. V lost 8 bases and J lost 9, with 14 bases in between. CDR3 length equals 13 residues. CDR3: CASSRTRGSPLHF. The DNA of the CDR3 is TGTGCCAGCTCCCGGACAAGGGGTTCACCCCTCCACTTT.

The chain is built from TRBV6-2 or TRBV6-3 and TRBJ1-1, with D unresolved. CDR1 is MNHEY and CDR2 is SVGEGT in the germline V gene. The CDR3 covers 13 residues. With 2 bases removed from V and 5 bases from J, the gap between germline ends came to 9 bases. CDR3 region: CASSYHSRTEAFF. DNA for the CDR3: TGTGCCAGCAGTTACCATAGCCGTACTGAAGCTTTCTTT.

This CDR3 reads CASSRQGYDSGELFF. CDR3 in DNA: TGTGCCAGCAGCCGACAGGGGTATGACTCCGGGGAGCTGTTTTTT. This sequence joins TRBV3-1 (or the pseudogene TRBV3-2) and TRBJ2-2; 8 bases are a match to TRBD1. The length of the CDR3 is 15 residues. Looked up from germline, CDR1 is LGHDT and CDR2 is YNNKEL (reference sequence). J was trimmed by 6 bases and V by 4 bases; bases with no gene match: 7.

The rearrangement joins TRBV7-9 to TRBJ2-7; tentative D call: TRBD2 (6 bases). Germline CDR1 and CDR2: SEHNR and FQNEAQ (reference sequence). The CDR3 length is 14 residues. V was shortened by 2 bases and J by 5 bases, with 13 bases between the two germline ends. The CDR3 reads CASSLLGREDEQYF. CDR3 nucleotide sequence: TGTGCCAGCAGCTTATTAGGCAGGGAGGACGAGCAGTACTTC.

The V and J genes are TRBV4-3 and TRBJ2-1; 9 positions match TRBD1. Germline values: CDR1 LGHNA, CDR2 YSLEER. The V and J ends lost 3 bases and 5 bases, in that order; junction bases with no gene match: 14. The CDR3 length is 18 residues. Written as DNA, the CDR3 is TGCGCCAGCAGCCATCTGGTGGTGGGACAGGGTGTCAACAATGAGCAGTTCTTC. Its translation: CASSHLVVGQGVNNEQFF.

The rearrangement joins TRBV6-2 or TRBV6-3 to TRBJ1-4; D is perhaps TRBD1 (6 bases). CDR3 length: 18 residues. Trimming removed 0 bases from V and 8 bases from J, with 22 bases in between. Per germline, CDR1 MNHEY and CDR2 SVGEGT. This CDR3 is CASSYSKPPNRVEEKLFF. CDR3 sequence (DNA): TGTGCCAGCAGTTACTCCAAACCTCCCAACAGGGTAGAAGAAAAACTGTTTTTT.

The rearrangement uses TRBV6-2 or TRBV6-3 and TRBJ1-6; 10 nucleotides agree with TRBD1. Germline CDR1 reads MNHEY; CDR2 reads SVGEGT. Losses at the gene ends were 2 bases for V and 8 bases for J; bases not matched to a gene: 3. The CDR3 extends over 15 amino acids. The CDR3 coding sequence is TGTGCCAGCAGTTACCGGACAGGGGGGCATTCACCCCTCCACTTT. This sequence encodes CASSYRTGGHSPLHF.

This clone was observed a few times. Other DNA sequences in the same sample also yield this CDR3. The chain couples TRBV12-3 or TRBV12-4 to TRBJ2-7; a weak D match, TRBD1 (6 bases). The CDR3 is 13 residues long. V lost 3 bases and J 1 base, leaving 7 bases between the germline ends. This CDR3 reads CASSLQGSYEQYF. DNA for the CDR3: TGTGCCAGCAGTTTGCAGGGGTCCTACGAGCAGTACTTC.

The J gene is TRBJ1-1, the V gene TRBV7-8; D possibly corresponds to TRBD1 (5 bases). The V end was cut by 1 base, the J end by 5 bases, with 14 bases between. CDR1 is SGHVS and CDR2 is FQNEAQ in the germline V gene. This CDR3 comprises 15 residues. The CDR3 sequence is CASSLGTLQGTEAFF. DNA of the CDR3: TGTGCCAGCAGCTTAGGTACCCTGCAGGGTACTGAAGCTTTCTTT.

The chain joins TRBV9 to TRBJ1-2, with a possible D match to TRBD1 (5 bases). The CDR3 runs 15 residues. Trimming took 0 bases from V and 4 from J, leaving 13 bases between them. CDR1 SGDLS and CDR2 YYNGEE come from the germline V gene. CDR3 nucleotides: TGTGCCAGCAGCGTAGACGGGGGACTAGGCTATGGCTACACCTTC. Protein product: CASSVDGGLGYGYTF.

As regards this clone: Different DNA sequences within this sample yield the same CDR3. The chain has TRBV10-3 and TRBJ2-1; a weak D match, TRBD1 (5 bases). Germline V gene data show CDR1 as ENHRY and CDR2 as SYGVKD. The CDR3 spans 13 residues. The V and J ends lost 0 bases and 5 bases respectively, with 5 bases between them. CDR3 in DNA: TGTGCCATCAGTGAGTCCAGGGACAATGAGCAGTTCTTC. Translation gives CAISESRDNEQFF.

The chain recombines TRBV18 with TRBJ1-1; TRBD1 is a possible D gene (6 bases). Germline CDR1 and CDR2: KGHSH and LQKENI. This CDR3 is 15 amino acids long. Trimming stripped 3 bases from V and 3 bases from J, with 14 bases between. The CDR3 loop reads CASSPLTGVDTEAFF. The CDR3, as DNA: TGTGCCAGCTCACCCTTGACAGGAGTAGACACTGAAGCTTTCTTT.

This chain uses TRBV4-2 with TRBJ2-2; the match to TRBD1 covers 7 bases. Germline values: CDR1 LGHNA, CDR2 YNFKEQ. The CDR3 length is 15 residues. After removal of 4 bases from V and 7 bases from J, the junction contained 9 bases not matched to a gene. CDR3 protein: CASSPRQGAGGELFF. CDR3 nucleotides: TGTGCCAGCAGCCCCCGACAGGGTGCAGGCGGGGAGCTGTTTTTT.

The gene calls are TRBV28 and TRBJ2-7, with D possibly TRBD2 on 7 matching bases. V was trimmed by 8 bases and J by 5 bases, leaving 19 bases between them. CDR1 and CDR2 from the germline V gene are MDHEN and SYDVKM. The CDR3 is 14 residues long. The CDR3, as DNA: TGTGCCAGCCTCCTTGGCGGGGGCAGGAACGAGCAGTACTTC. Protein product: CASLLGGGRNEQYF. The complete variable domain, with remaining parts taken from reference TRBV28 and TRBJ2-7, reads DVKVTQSSRYLVKRTGEKVFLECVQDMDHENMFWYRQDPGLGLRLIYFSYDVKMKEKGDIPEGYSVSREKKERFSLILESASTNQTSMYLCASLLGGGRNEQYFGPGTRLTVT.

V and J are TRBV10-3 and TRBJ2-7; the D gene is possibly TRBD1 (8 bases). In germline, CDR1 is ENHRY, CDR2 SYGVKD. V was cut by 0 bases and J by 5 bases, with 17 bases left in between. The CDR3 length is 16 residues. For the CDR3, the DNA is TGTGCCATCAGTGAGTCTGGACAGGGAGGGGAAGACGAGCAGTACTTC. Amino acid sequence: CAISESGQGGEDEQYF.

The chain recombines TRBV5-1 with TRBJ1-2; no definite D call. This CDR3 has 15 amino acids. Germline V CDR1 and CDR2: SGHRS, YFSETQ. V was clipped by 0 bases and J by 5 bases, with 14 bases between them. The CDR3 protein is CASSLDGGRNYGYTF. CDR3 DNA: TGCGCCAGCAGCTTGGACGGAGGACGGAATTATGGCTACACCTTC.

CDR3 protein: CASSSGGGRGYTF. The CDR3, as DNA: TGTGCCAGCAGCTCGGGCGGGGGTCGTGGCTACACCTTC. The chain combines TRBV7-2 with TRBJ1-2; tentative D call: TRBD1 (5 bases). The V end was cut by 4 bases, the J end by 7 bases, with 13 bases between. Germline V CDR1 and CDR2: SGHTA, FQGNSA. This CDR3 region has 13 residues.

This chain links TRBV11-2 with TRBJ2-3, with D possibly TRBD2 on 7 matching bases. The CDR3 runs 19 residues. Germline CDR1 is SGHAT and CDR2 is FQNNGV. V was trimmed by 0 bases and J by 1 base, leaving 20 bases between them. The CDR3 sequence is CASSLDPGGWGLGTDTQYF. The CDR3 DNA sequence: TGTGCCAGCAGCTTAGACCCGGGAGGCTGGGGGCTTGGCACAGATACGCAGTATTTT. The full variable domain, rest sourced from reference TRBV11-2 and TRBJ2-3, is EAGVAQSPRYKIIEKRQSVAFWCNPISGHATLYWYQQILGQGPKLLIQFQNNGVVDDSQLPKDRFSAERLKGVDSTLKIQPAKLEDSAVYLCASSLDPGGWGLGTDTQYFGPGTRLTVL.

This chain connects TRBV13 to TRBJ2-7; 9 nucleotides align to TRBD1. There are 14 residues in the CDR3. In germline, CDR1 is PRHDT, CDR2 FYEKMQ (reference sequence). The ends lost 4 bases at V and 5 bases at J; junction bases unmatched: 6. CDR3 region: CASSSGQGPHEQYF. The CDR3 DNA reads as TGTGCCAGCAGCTCGGGACAGGGACCCCACGAGCAGTACTTC.

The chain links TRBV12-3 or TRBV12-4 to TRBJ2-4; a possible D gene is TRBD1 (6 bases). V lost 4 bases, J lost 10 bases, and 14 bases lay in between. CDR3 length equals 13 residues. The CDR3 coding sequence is TGTGCCAGCAGTTCTGGGGGCACTAATATTCAGTACTTC. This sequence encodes CASSSGGTNIQYF.

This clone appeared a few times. The CDR3 region is CASSPTTGVGTEAFF. The CDR3 nucleotides are TGTGCCAGCTCACCGACGACAGGGGTAGGCACTGAAGCTTTCTTT. The chain employs TRBV18 and TRBJ1-1, with 8 positions matching TRBD1. Germline CDR1 is KGHSH and CDR2 is LQKENI. V trimming: 3 bases; J trimming: 4 bases; junction bases outside the gene matches: 7. The CDR3 runs to 15 residues.

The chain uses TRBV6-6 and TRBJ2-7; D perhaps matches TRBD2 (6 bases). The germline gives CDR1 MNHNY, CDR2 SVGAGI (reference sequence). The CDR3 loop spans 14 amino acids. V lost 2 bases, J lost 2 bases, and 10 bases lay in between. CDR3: CASSYTGVTYEQYF. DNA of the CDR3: TGTGCCAGCAGTTACACGGGGGTAACCTACGAGCAGTACTTC.

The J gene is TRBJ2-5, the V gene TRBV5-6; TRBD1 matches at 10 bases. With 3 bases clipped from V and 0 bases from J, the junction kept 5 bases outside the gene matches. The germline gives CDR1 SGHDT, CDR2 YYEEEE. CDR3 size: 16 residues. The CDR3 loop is CASSSRTGGYQETQYF. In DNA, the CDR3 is TGTGCCAGCAGCTCCCGGACAGGGGGTTACCAAGAGACCCAGTACTTC. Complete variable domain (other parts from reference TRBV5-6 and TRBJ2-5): DAGVTQSPTHLIKTRGQQVTLRCSPKSGHDTVSWYQQALGQGPQFIFQYYEEEERQRGNFPDRFSGHQFPNYSSELNVNALLLGDSALYLCASSSRTGGYQETQYFGPGTRLLVL.

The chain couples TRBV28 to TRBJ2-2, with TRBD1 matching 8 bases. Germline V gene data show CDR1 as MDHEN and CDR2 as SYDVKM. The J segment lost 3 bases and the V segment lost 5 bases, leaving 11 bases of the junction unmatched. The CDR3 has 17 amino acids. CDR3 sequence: CASSPWTGLGDTGELFF. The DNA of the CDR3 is TGTGCCAGCAGTCCCTGGACAGGGTTGGGGGACACCGGGGAGCTGTTTTTT.

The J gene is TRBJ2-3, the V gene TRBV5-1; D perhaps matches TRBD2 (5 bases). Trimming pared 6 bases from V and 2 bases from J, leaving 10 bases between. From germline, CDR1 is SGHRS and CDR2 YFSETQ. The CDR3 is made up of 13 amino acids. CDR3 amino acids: CASKEENTDTQYF. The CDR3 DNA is TGCGCCAGCAAGGAGGAGAACACAGATACGCAGTATTTT.

The CDR3 reads CASSPDRDPDTQYF. The CDR3 DNA follows: TGTGCCAGTAGTCCGGACAGGGACCCAGATACGCAGTATTTT. This rearrangement joins TRBV19 to TRBJ2-3; 8 nucleotides match TRBD1. Germline V gene sequence: CDR1 LNHDA, CDR2 SQIVND (reference sequence). Trimming cost V 5 bases and J 4 bases; bases outside gene matches: 5. This CDR3 region has 14 residues.

The CDR3, as DNA: TGTGCCAGCAACCGGGGACAGGACCCTAACTATGGCTACACCTTC. The encoded protein is CASNRGQDPNYGYTF. The V gene is TRBV6-5, the J gene TRBJ1-2; 8 bases fit TRBD1. This CDR3 comprises 15 residues. Germline V lookup: CDR1 MNHEY, CDR2 SVGAGI. The trim removed 7 bases at V and 0 bases at J, leaving 7 bases unmatched.

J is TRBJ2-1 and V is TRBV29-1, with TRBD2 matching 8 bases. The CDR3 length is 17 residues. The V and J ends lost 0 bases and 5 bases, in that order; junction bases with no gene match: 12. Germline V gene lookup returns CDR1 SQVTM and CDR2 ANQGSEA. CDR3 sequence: CSVEDSRGSRGDNEQFF. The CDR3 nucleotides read TGCAGCGTTGAAGACTCGCGGGGGTCGCGGGGGGACAATGAGCAGTTCTTC.

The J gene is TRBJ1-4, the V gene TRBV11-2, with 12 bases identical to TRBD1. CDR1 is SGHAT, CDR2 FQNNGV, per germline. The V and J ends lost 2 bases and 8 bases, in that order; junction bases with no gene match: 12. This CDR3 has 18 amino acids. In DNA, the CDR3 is TGTGCCAGCAGCTTAAGACGGGATTCGGGACAGGGGGCGGAAAAACTGTTTTTT. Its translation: CASSLRRDSGQGAEKLFF. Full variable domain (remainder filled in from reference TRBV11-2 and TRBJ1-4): EAGVAQSPRYKIIEKRQSVAFWCNPISGHATLYWYQQILGQGPKLLIQFQNNGVVDDSQLPKDRFSAERLKGVDSTLKIQPAKLEDSAVYLCASSLRRDSGQGAEKLFFGSGTQLSVL.